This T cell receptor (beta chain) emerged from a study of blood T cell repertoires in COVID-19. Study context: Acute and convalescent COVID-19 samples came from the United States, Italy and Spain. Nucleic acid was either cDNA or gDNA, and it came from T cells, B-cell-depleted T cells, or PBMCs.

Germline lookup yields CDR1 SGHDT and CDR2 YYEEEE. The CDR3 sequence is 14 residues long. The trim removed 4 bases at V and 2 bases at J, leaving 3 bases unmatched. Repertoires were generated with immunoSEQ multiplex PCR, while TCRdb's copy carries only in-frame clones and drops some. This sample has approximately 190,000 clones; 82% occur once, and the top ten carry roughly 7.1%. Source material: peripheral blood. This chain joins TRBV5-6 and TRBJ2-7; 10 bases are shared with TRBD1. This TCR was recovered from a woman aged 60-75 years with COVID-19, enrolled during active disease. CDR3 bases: TGTGCCAGCAGCCCGGGGACAGGGGCCTACGAGCAGTACTTC. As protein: CASSPGTGAYEQYF.